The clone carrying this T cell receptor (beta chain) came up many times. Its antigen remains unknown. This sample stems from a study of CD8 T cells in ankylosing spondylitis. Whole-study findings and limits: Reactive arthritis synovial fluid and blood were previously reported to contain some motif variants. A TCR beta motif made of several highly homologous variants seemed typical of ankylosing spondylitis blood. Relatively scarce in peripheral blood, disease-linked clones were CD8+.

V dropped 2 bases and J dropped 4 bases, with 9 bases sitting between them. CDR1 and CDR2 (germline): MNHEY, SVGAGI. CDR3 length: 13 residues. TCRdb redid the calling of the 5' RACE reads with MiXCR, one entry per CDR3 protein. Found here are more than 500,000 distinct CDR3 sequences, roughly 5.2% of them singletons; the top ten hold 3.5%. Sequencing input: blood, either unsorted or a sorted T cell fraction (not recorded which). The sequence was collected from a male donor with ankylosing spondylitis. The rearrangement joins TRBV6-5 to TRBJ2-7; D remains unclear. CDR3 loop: CASSYGWFYEQYF. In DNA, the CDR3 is TGTGCCAGCAGTTACGGATGGTTTTACGAGCAGTACTTC.